The clone carrying this TCR beta chain has ten or more counts. Antigen specificity is unknown. Deletions cut 3 bases from V and 4 bases from J, with 13 bases between. CDR3 length equals 15 residues. CDR1 and CDR2 from the germline V gene are ENHRY and SYGVKD. This entry is derived from a study of T-cell reconstitution after alpha-beta-depleted transplantation in children. Unique molecular identifiers featured in how the TCRbeta library was prepared. TCRdb fed the PCR reads into MiXCR, producing one record per CDR3 protein. The sample has hundreds of thousands of distinct CDR3 sequences, under 12% seen once. Study conclusions and caveats: Roughly two months post-transplant, alpha-beta T cells reportedly originated from several hundred graft clones that had expanded. Some patients' high day-60 TCRbeta diversity was attributed to recipient cells surviving conditioning. At one year after transplant, newly produced T cells mostly accounted for T-cell counts and diversity.

This clonotype originated in a child aged 2-15 years with inherited bone marrow failure, due to receive a stem cell transplant. The sample in question was PBMCs, obtained before TCRalphabeta/CD19-depleted stem cell transplant. The J gene is TRBJ2-1, the V gene TRBV10-3, with D possibly matching TRBD2 (5 bases). CDR3 sequence (DNA): TGTGCCATCAGTGATCAGCGGAAAGTATACAATGAGCAGTTCTTC. This gives the protein CAISDQRKVYNEQFF.